This T cell receptor (beta chain) was sequenced for a study of CD8 T cells in ankylosing spondylitis. This clonotype was detected a few times. Its antigen remains unknown. Points from the study as a whole: Blood of patients with ankylosing spondylitis appeared to be characterized by a TCR beta motif of several highly homologous variants.

MiXCR, run by TCRdb on the 5' RACE reads, gives a single entry per CDR3 protein. The sample includes around 140,000 distinct CDR3 sequences, under 20% of them seen just once. The length of the CDR3 is 13 residues. In germline, CDR1 is GTSNPN, CDR2 SVGIG (reference sequence). V lost 3 bases to trimming and J lost 4 bases, with 12 bases between them. The TCR was taken from a male donor with ankylosing spondylitis. The V gene is TRBV30, the J gene TRBJ2-5; a possible D gene is TRBD2 (6 bases). The sequenced material came from blood, either unsorted or a sorted T cell fraction (not recorded which). The CDR3 DNA is TGTGCCTGGAGGGGGGGAGCGGGAGAGACCCAGTACTTC. Translation gives CAWRGGAGETQYF.